This is a list of T cell receptor beta chains from one sample in a study of molecular identifiers for immune sequencing clone quantification. TCRdb recomputed calls from the PCR reads with MiXCR, one row per CDR3 protein. The sample has 460,000 or so distinct CDR3 sequences; about 22% are singletons. Sequencing used naive CD8+ T cells from blood, with Jurkat cell RNA spiked in. All receptors come from a human donor in good health. Some libraries in this study had Jurkat cell RNA spiked in. Both conserved end residues are part of each CDR3. Each record gives: V gene, J gene, D gene, CDR3 length, clone size, CDR3 protein, CDR3 DNA. The D gene is left open where the match is weak. Size values are once, few and many counts, or a class for expanded clones, and some rows have none.

>TRBV27|TRBJ2-7|NA|12|few
CASSRSGSEQYF
TGTGCCAGCAGCCGGTCCGGGTCCGAGCAGTACTTC
>TRBV3-1|TRBJ1-2|TRBD1|12|NA
CASRGQGYGYTF
TGTGCCAGCAGGGGACAGGGTTACGGCTACACCTTC
>TRBV24-1|TRBJ2-5|TRBD2|19|few
CATSDAIAGGGTWQETQYF
TGTGCCACCAGTGATGCCATTGCGGGGGGCGGTACCTGGCAAGAGACCCAGTACTTC
>TRBV7-9|TRBJ2-3|TRBD2|18|many
CASSSIASSGGPSDTQYF
TGTGCCAGCAGCTCAATCGCCAGCTCGGGGGGGCCGTCAGATACGCAGTATTTT
>TRBV5-6|TRBJ1-3|NA|14|NA
CASVQTGAGNTIYF
TGTGCCAGCGTGCAGACAGGTGCTGGAAACACCATATATTTT
>TRBV29-1|TRBJ2-1|TRBD2|18|many
CSVEELAGNTRSYNEQFF
TGCAGCGTTGAAGAACTAGCGGGAAATACCAGGTCCTACAATGAGCAGTTCTTC
>TRBV4-2|TRBJ1-3|NA|17|NA
CASSQVSGLISGNTIYF
TGTGCCAGCAGCCAAGTGAGTGGTCTTATCTCTGGAAACACCATATATTTT
>TRBV7-2|TRBJ2-3|NA|17|many
CASSLAQGDTRRDTQYF
TGTGCCAGCAGCTTAGCCCAGGGCGACACAAGGAGGGATACGCAGTATTTT
>TRBV2|TRBJ2-7|TRBD2|14|many
CASSVTSGSYEQYF
TGTGCCAGCAGTGTCACTAGCGGTTCCTACGAGCAGTACTTC
>TRBV28|TRBJ2-7|NA|11|NA
CASTTDREQYF
TGTGCCAGCACTACGGACCGTGAGCAGTACTTC
>TRBV4-3|TRBJ2-3|NA|15|many
CASSQARAPTDTQYF
TGCGCCAGCAGCCAAGCGCGCGCACCTACAGATACGCAGTATTTT
>TRBV10-3|TRBJ2-7|NA|12|many
CAISDDRYEQYF
TGTGCCATCAGTGACGACAGGTACGAGCAGTACTTC
>TRBV29-1|TRBJ2-7|NA|11|few
CSVEDKYEQYF
TGCAGCGTTGAAGATAAGTATGAGCAGTACTTC
>TRBV7-9|TRBJ2-1|TRBD2|15|NA
CASSLGGGGADEQFF
TGTGCCAGCAGCTTAGGAGGCGGGGGGGCCGATGAGCAGTTCTTC
>TRBV14|TRBJ1-1|NA|14|many
CASSQDGGQGEAFF
TGTGCCAGCAGCCAAGATGGGGGGCAGGGTGAAGCTTTCTTT
>TRBV20-1|TRBJ1-1|NA|14|NA
CSAYRQETNTEAFF
TGCAGTGCCTATAGACAGGAAACGAACACTGAAGCTTTCTTT
>TRBV3-1|TRBJ1-1|NA|15|few
CASSQDNGGRREAFF
TGTGCCAGCAGCCAAGATAATGGAGGTCGCAGGGAAGCTTTCTTT
>TRBV11-2|TRBJ2-7|NA|14|NA
CASSSPPAVYEQYF
TGTGCCAGCAGCTCCCCCCCCGCGGTTTACGAGCAGTACTTC
>TRBV7-3|TRBJ2-5|TRBD2|16|NA
CASGDYGTSGQETQYF
TGTGCCAGCGGCGATTACGGGACTAGCGGCCAAGAGACCCAGTACTTC
>TRBV19|TRBJ1-5|NA|15|NA
CASNPDTYSNQPQHF
TGTGCCAGTAACCCCGACACGTATAGCAATCAGCCCCAGCATTTT
>TRBV15|TRBJ2-2|NA|15|many
CATSRDRGGAGELFF
TGTGCCACCAGCAGAGATAGAGGGGGAGCCGGGGAGCTGTTTTTT
>TRBV19|TRBJ1-3|NA|14|NA
CASSYDSPGNTIYF
TGTGCCAGTAGTTACGACAGCCCTGGAAACACCATATATTTT
>TRBV4-3|TRBJ2-2|NA|14|NA
CASSQEWFTGELFF
TGCGCCAGCAGCCAAGAATGGTTCACCGGGGAGCTGTTTTTT
>TRBV30|TRBJ2-7|NA|13|many
CAWSTGFTYEQYF
TGTGCCTGGAGTACGGGGTTCACCTACGAGCAGTACTTC
>TRBV5-1|TRBJ2-7|NA|11|few
CASGREGLLYF
TGCGCCAGCGGAAGAGAGGGGTTGTTGTACTTC
>TRBV7-6|TRBJ2-2|NA|17|few
CASSLDGGHSNTGELFF
TGTGCCAGCAGCTTAGATGGGGGACATTCGAACACCGGGGAGCTGTTTTTT
>TRBV6-2/TRBV6-3|TRBJ1-2|NA|16|few
CASSYSPRFDDYGYTF
TGTGCCAGCAGTTACTCACCCAGGTTCGACGACTATGGCTACACCTTC
>TRBV12-3/TRBV12-4|TRBJ1-2|NA|15|few
CASSLRGARVYGYTF
TGTGCCAGCAGTCTCCGGGGGGCGCGGGTCTATGGCTACACCTTC
>TRBV20-1|TRBJ2-7|NA|13|NA
CSAAGGTFYEQYF
TGCAGTGCTGCTGGGGGGACGTTCTACGAGCAGTACTTC
>TRBV20-1|TRBJ2-3|NA|15|many
CSAHSQGIYTDTQYF
TGCAGTGCCCATTCCCAGGGGATTTACACAGATACGCAGTATTTT
>TRBV3-1|TRBJ2-1|NA|16|NA
CASSQVGRNSYNEQFF
TGTGCCAGCAGCCAAGTGGGGCGGAACTCCTACAATGAGCAGTTCTTC
>TRBV27|TRBJ2-2|NA|14|NA
CASSLIPYIGELFF
TGTGCCAGCAGTTTAATTCCTTACATCGGGGAGCTGTTTTTT
>TRBV5-6|TRBJ1-2|NA|15|NA
CASSLDSGQIYGYTF
TGTGCCAGCAGCTTGGATTCCGGACAGATCTATGGCTACACCTTC
>TRBV2|TRBJ1-1|NA|13|NA
CAAITGLNTEAFF
TGTGCCGCAATTACCGGTCTGAACACTGAAGCTTTCTTT
>TRBV10-1|TRBJ2-7|TRBD1|16|NA
CASSESTGARDYEQYF
TGCGCCAGCAGTGAGTCCACAGGGGCCCGGGACTACGAGCAGTACTTC